This T cell receptor beta chain was captured in a study of T cell responses to AZD1222 COVID-19 vaccine. Sequencing was performed with immunoSEQ multiplex PCR; in TCRdb, only in-frame clones are kept and a portion is missing. The sample yields about 160,000 clones, about 91% seen once. Concerning this clone: Its antigen is not identified.

V dropped 3 bases and J dropped 2 bases, with 7 bases sitting between them. The CDR3 has 13 residues. The germline CDR1 and CDR2 sequences are SEHNR and FQNEAQ (reference sequence). Points from the study as a whole: Baseline serostatus was positive in only a handful of AZD1222 recipients. No repertoire was sampled before or during the peak T cell response, only after it. There were vaccine-associated CD4 TCRs across spike, dominant at 160-218 and 743-854.

Sample: peripheral blood, taken on day 0 of MenACWY control vaccination. This chain joins TRBV7-9 and TRBJ1-1, with D unresolved. The sequence came from an adult in good health. CDR3 in amino acids: CASSFSENTEAFF. The CDR3 DNA is TGTGCCAGCAGCTTTTCAGAAAACACTGAAGCTTTCTTT.